The source of this T cell receptor beta chain is a study of blood T cells in healthy people across ages. The CDR3 is 12 residues long. Losses at the gene ends were 7 bases for V and 9 bases for J; bases not matched to a gene: 6. This clonotype showed up just a few times. Combining a sample-barcoded 5' primer with a J-beta primer mix, a second PCR ran for roughly 7 to 12 cycles. In TCRdb, the 5' RACE reads were re-called with MiXCR into one record per CDR3 protein. In the table there are approximately 600,000 distinct CDR3 sequences, 45% to 65% of which are singletons. V gene TRBV12-3 or TRBV12-4 combines with J gene TRBJ2-1, with 7 bases lining up with TRBD1. This sequence originates from a man in his sixties in good health. Sequencing used blood. The CDR3 nucleotides read TGTGCCAGCACCCAGGGGGAAGGTGAGCAGTTCTTC. Its translation: CASTQGEGEQFF.